Below, 21 T cell receptor beta chains from the same sample are listed, as sequenced in a study of T cell responses to AZD1222 COVID-19 vaccine. Only in-frame clones appear in the TCRdb table, and some are missing; sequencing was by immunoSEQ multiplex PCR. The top ten clones hold roughly 2.5% of a sample with 100,000 or so clones, 87% of them seen once. Source: peripheral blood, taken 28 days after the second AZD1222 dose. Receptors were obtained from an adult who received the AZD1222 COVID-19 vaccine.

About this clone: This same CDR3 is encoded by further DNA sequences in the sample. V gene TRBV3-1 (or the pseudogene TRBV3-2) combines with J gene TRBJ2-7; D gene unclear. The CDR3 is 11 amino acids. Trimming left V 4 bases short and J 3 bases short, with 4 bases between. The V gene's germline CDR1 is LGHDT and CDR2 YNNKEL (reference sequence). Here the CDR3 DNA reads TGTGCCAGCAGCCTCGGCTACGAGCAGTACTTC. Translation gives CASSLGYEQYF.

This sequence joins TRBV7-2 and TRBJ1-6; D call uncertain. The germline V and J ends were trimmed by 4 bases and 10 bases, with 17 bases remaining between them. CDR1 is SGHTA, CDR2 FQGNSA, per germline. The CDR3 contains 15 residues. The CDR3 DNA sequence: TGTGCCAGCAGCTCTGACCCCGTAATTGGATCACCCCTCCACTTT. It codes for CASSSDPVIGSPLHF.

V usage is TRBV18 and J usage is TRBJ2-5; the D is unclear. CDR3 size: 11 residues. Germline V gene lookup returns CDR1 KGHSH and CDR2 LQKENI. Trimming cost V 4 bases and J 2 bases, with 2 bases left between them. CDR3 in amino acids: CASSLQETQYF. The CDR3 region has the DNA TGTGCCAGCTCACTTCAAGAGACCCAGTACTTC.

The chain carries TRBV29-1 and TRBJ1-1; D remains ambiguous. The CDR3 length is 12 residues. Germline CDR1 reads SQVTM; CDR2 reads ANQGSEA. V shed 0 bases and J shed 3 bases, with 5 bases lying between them. In DNA, the CDR3 is TGCAGCGTTGAAGATGACCACACTGAAGCTTTCTTT. As protein: CSVEDDHTEAFF.

This sequence joins TRBV15 and TRBJ1-2, with 7 positions matching TRBD1. The junction had 11 bases not matched to a gene; V was cut back by 1 base and J by 6 bases. The V gene's germline CDR1 is LNHNV and CDR2 YYDKDF (reference sequence). The CDR3 loop spans 16 amino acids. The CDR3 coding sequence is TGTGCCACCAGCAGAGGCGGGACAGCCTCCTTCAATGGCTACACCTTC. Protein product: CATSRGGTASFNGYTF. The entire variable domain, with the rest obtained from reference TRBV15 and TRBJ1-2, is as follows: DAMVIQNPRYQVTQFGKPVTLSCSQTLNHNVMYWYQQKSSQAPKLLFHYYDKDFNNEADTPDNFQSRRPNTSFCFLDIRSPGLGDTAMYLCATSRGGTASFNGYTFGSGTRLTVV.

The rearrangement links TRBV3-1 (or the pseudogene TRBV3-2) to TRBJ2-4; TRBD1 is a possible D gene (6 bases). Germline CDR1 is LGHDT and CDR2 is YNNKEL (reference sequence). The CDR3 is 14 amino acids. V was trimmed by 3 bases and J by 2 bases, leaving 8 bases between them. The CDR3 sequence: CASSQWDTKNIQYF. In nucleotides, the CDR3 is TGTGCCAGCAGCCAGTGGGACACCAAAAACATTCAGTACTTC.

This rearrangement joins TRBV6-6 to TRBJ2-7, with D perhaps being TRBD1 or TRBD2 (5 bases each). The V gene lost 5 bases and the J gene lost 0 bases, with 11 bases spanning the gap. CDR3 length: 14 amino acids. Looked up from germline, CDR1 is MNHNY and CDR2 is SVGAGI (reference sequence). In nucleotides, the CDR3 is TGTGCCAGCAGTCGCAATGGGGGCTCCTACGAGCAGTACTTC. It yields the protein CASSRNGGSYEQYF.

The chain links TRBV5-1 to TRBJ2-1; the D gene could be TRBD1 or TRBD2 (5 bases each). The CDR3 is 14 residues long. Germline V lookup: CDR1 SGHRS, CDR2 YFSETQ. V lost 6 bases and J lost 6, with 16 bases in between. In DNA form, the CDR3 reads TGCGCCAGCAAGATTGGGGGAGAAGGCAATGAGCAGTTCTTC. Residues: CASKIGGEGNEQFF. Complete variable domain (other parts from reference TRBV5-1 and TRBJ2-1): KAGVTQTPRYLIKTRGQQVTLSCSPISGHRSVSWYQQTPGQGLQFLFEYFSETQRNKGNFPGRFSGRQFSNSRSEMNVSTLELGDSALYLCASKIGGEGNEQFFGPGTRLTVL.

In its sample, this clone ranks as medium-sized (0.01 to 0.1%). V gene TRBV27 combines with J gene TRBJ2-3, with 7 bases aligning to TRBD1. The trim removed 5 bases at V and 6 bases at J, leaving 8 bases unmatched. Germline CDR1 and CDR2: MNHEY and SMNVEV (reference sequence). The CDR3 extends over 14 amino acids. CDR3 sequence reads: CASSIRGLGDTQYF. The CDR3 DNA follows: TGTGCCAGCAGTATAAGGGGGCTCGGGGATACGCAGTATTTT.

The J gene is TRBJ2-5, the V gene TRBV29-1; possible D gene TRBD2, 6 bases. Germline CDR1 and CDR2: SQVTM and ANQGSEA. The CDR3 length is 15 residues. The V and J ends lost 4 bases and 4 bases respectively, with 19 bases between them. CDR3 in amino acids: CSVVFPGLWGETQYF. The CDR3 bases are TGCAGCGTTGTATTCCCGGGACTCTGGGGAGAGACCCAGTACTTC.

CDR3 loop: CASSYRGDAFYGYTF. The DNA of the CDR3 is TGTGCCAGCAGTTACCGGGGGGACGCCTTCTATGGCTACACCTTC. The chain carries TRBV6-6 and TRBJ1-2; perhaps TRBD1 as D (5 bases). With 2 bases removed from V and 4 bases from J, the gap between germline ends came to 14 bases. Germline V gene lookup returns CDR1 MNHNY and CDR2 SVGAGI (reference sequence). This CDR3 contains 15 residues.

The rearrangement joins TRBV5-4 to TRBJ2-7, with 14 bases lining up with TRBD2. J lost 4 bases, V lost 4 bases, and 4 bases had no gene match. Germline CDR1 SGHNT, CDR2 YYREEE (reference sequence). This CDR3 contains 15 residues. DNA for the CDR3: TGTGCCAGCAGCGCGGGACTAGCGGGAGAATACGAGCAGTACTTC. It encodes CASSAGLAGEYEQYF.

J is TRBJ1-4 and V is TRBV28, with D uncertain. The CDR3 totals 12 residues. V was clipped by 7 bases and J by 4 bases, with 7 bases between them. CDR1 and CDR2 (germline): MDHEN, SYDVKM. The DNA of the CDR3 is TGTGCCAGCACCCAAAATAATGAAAAACTGTTTTTT. Encoded protein: CASTQNNEKLFF.

The rearrangement joins TRBV28 to TRBJ1-1; 11 bases map to TRBD1. The trim removed 6 bases at V and 4 bases at J, leaving 10 bases unmatched. Germline V CDR1 and CDR2: MDHEN, SYDVKM. The length of the CDR3 is 16 residues. Written as DNA, the CDR3 is TGTGCCAGCAGCCATGTCGAGGGGACAGGGGGCACTGAAGCTTTCTTT. This codes for CASSHVEGTGGTEAFF.

Details on this clone: Other DNA variants within this sample encode the same CDR3. The V and J genes are TRBV1 and TRBJ2-5; the table's TRBD2 call for D was not verified on the DNA. TRBV1 is listed as a pseudogene. CDR3 length: 16 amino acids. CDR3 amino acids: CTSSQDRSGRSETQYF. For the CDR3, the DNA is TGCACCAGCAGCCAAGATAGGAGCGGGAGGTCGGAGACCCAGTACTTC.

The rearrangement links TRBV28 to TRBJ1-2, with TRBD1 matching 9 bases. V dropped 3 bases and J dropped 8; count of bases not matched to a gene: 7. The germline V gene has CDR1 MDHEN and CDR2 SYDVKM. This CDR3 region has 14 residues. The CDR3 nucleotides read TGTGCCAGCAGTTTGGCACAGGGGGCGGGGGGCTACACCTTC. Translating gives CASSLAQGAGGYTF.

The V call is TRBV7-6, the J call TRBJ2-1, with a possible D match to TRBD2 (6 bases). The CDR3 runs to 16 residues. Between the trimmed V and J ends, which lost 2 bases and 4 bases, there was a span of 15 bases. Germline CDR1 SGHVS, CDR2 FNYEAQ. The CDR3 DNA reads as TGTGCCAGCAGCTTAAGTGGCGGGAAAGGTTACAATGAGCAGTTCTTC. The encoded protein is CASSLSGGKGYNEQFF.

This clone was counted once. The gene calls are TRBV18 and TRBJ2-6; the D gene is possibly TRBD1 (6 bases). V was pared by 3 bases and J by 0 bases, with 18 bases between. The CDR3 totals 19 residues. Germline lookup yields CDR1 KGHSH and CDR2 LQKENI. The CDR3 reads CASSPTGPYSFSGANVLTF. The CDR3, as DNA: TGTGCCAGCTCACCTACAGGGCCCTACTCCTTCTCTGGGGCCAACGTCCTGACTTTC.

This rearrangement joins TRBV30 to TRBJ1-1; 7 bases align to TRBD1. The CDR3 loop spans 16 amino acids. Germline CDR1 reads GTSNPN; CDR2 reads SVGIG (reference sequence). Trimming at V came to 0 bases and at J to 1 base, leaving 8 bases not matched to a gene. The CDR3 DNA reads as TGTGCCTGGAGTGTACGAGGGGGCTTTGAGAACACTGAAGCTTTCTTT. Amino acid sequence: CAWSVRGGFENTEAFF.

The table lists this clone with a count of one. The rearrangement links TRBV7-2 to TRBJ1-3; D perhaps matches TRBD1 (5 bases). Trimming took 5 bases from V and 1 from J, leaving 15 bases between them. The CDR3 runs 16 residues. Germline V gene data show CDR1 as SGHTA and CDR2 as FQGNSA. CDR3: CASSPVAGMSGNTIYF. CDR3 in DNA: TGTGCCAGCAGCCCCGTTGCAGGGATGTCTGGAAACACCATATATTTT.

This chain's CDR3 is CASSPGRFHTQYF. For the CDR3, the DNA is TGTGCCAGCAGCCCGGGGAGGTTCCATACGCAGTATTTT. The chain couples TRBV3-1 (or the pseudogene TRBV3-2) to TRBJ2-3; perhaps TRBD2 as D (6 bases). V lost 4 bases, J lost 7 bases, and 12 bases lay in between. Germline V gives CDR1 LGHDT, CDR2 YNNKEL (reference sequence). This CDR3 has 13 amino acids.